Shown below are 22 T cell receptor beta chains from a single sample sequenced in a study of human T cells and chemical hapten exposure. In TCRdb, the RACE reads were re-called with MiXCR into one record per CDR3 protein. The table has 62,000 or so distinct CDR3 sequences, around 9.9% seen once; the top ten hold approximately 5.5%. Time point defined: pre-sensitization, week 0. The sample's treatment: therapeutic diphenylcyclopropenone sensitization with weekly scalp DPC. The sample in question was whole blood, obtained in connection with sensitization to the hapten diphenylcyclopropenone (DPC). All receptors come from a woman in her 50s with alopecia areata. Some clones in this sample may be carry-over from other donors' samples.

This clonotype has ten or more counts. The chain uses TRBV20-1 and TRBJ2-1, with 7 nucleotides matching TRBD1. Unmatched junction bases numbered 5, after V lost 6 bases and J lost 6 bases. The CDR3 loop spans 12 amino acids. Per germline, CDR1 DFQATT and CDR2 SNEGSKA (reference sequence). The CDR3 DNA sequence: TGCAGTGCAGGGGGCCAGGTCAATGAGCAGTTCTTC. This gives the protein CSAGGQVNEQFF.

This clonotype was seen repeatedly, ten times or more. J is TRBJ1-5 and V is TRBV14; no reliable D call. The V gene's germline CDR1 is SGHDN and CDR2 FVKESK. The CDR3 loop spans 12 amino acids. Trimming shortened V by 4 bases and J by 11 bases, and 12 bases separated the two germline ends. The CDR3 reads CASSPMGGSQHF. The CDR3 bases are TGTGCCAGCAGCCCTATGGGAGGGTCCCAGCATTTT.

This clonotype has ten or more counts. The rearrangement uses TRBV6-1 and TRBJ1-5, with D unclear. V was pared by 1 base and J by 6 bases, with 13 bases between. Germline V lookup: CDR1 MNHNS, CDR2 SASEGT. This CDR3 region has 15 residues. This chain's CDR3 is CASSEVGQFVQPQHF. DNA of the CDR3: TGTGCCAGCAGTGAAGTTGGGCAGTTTGTTCAGCCCCAGCATTTT.

The chain employs TRBV4-1 and TRBJ2-2; TRBD2 matches at 10 bases. The CDR3 length is 20 residues. The junction had 16 bases not matched to a gene; V was cut back by 2 bases and J by 4 bases. Germline CDR1 MGHRA, CDR2 YSYEKL. The DNA for the CDR3 is TGCGCCAGCAGCCAACGAGCATCGGCTAGCGGGAGAAGCCGCACCGGGGAGCTGTTTTTT. Protein product: CASSQRASASGRSRTGELFF.

This clonotype was picked up many times. The chain has TRBV28 and TRBJ2-3, with TRBD2 identical over 9 bases. V shed 4 bases, J shed 3 bases, and the junction held 5 bases outside the gene matches. Per the germline V gene, CDR1 is MDHEN and CDR2 is SYDVKM. This CDR3 contains 15 residues. In DNA, the CDR3 is TGTGCCAGCAGTTCGCCGGCGGGGGGGACAGATACGCAGTATTTT. Protein product: CASSSPAGGTDTQYF.

There are a few counts of this clonotype. The chain couples TRBV29-1 to TRBJ2-2; D is unresolved. Germline values: CDR1 SQVTM, CDR2 ANQGSEA. V lost 5 bases to trimming and J lost 9 bases, with 10 bases between them. The CDR3 spans 11 residues. The CDR3 coding sequence is TGCAGCGTTTATGACGGACGGGAGCTGTTTTTT. This encodes CSVYDGRELFF.

In regard to this clonotype: A much larger clone is a single base away; this may be a read error. The chain couples TRBV12-3 or TRBV12-4 to TRBJ2-5; 7 bases align to TRBD2. The ends lost 7 bases at V and 6 bases at J; junction bases unmatched: 8. The CDR3 has 13 residues. The CDR3 region is CASTGSGQKTQYF. DNA of the CDR3: TGTGCCAGCACCGGTAGCGGGCAAAAGACCCAGTACTTC.

This sequence joins TRBV6-6 and TRBJ2-3; 10 positions agree with TRBD2. The CDR3 loop spans 17 amino acids. Unmatched junction bases numbered 3, after V lost 0 bases and J lost 0 bases. Germline lookup yields CDR1 MNHNY and CDR2 SVGAGI (reference sequence). The CDR3 is CASSYSPSGGSTDTQYF. For the CDR3, the DNA is TGTGCCAGCAGTTACTCCCCTAGCGGGGGTAGCACAGATACGCAGTATTTT.

The genes are TRBV29-1 and TRBJ2-7, with a possible D match to TRBD1 (5 bases). V was shortened by 7 bases and J by 2 bases, with 12 bases between the two germline ends. The germline CDR1 and CDR2 sequences are SQVTM and ANQGSEA. This CDR3 has 12 residues. The CDR3 DNA sequence: TGCAGCGCGGAAAAGGGGCCCTACGAGCAGTACTTC. It encodes CSAEKGPYEQYF.

This clonotype occurred a few times. This sequence joins TRBV10-3 and TRBJ1-4, with D tentatively TRBD1 (6 bases). The CDR3 length is 12 residues. Trimming cost V 9 bases and J 8 bases, with 13 bases left between them. Germline V gene sequence: CDR1 ENHRY, CDR2 SYGVKD. The CDR3 region is CAMGAPGEKLFF. Written as DNA, the CDR3 is TGTGCCATGGGGGCCCCCGGGGAAAAACTGTTTTTT.

This clonotype was recorded at least ten times. The CDR3 coding sequence is TGTGCCAGTAGTGTCCAGGCGAGCTCCTATAATTCACCCCTCCACTTT. It is translated as CASSVQASSYNSPLHF. The genes are TRBV19 and TRBJ1-6; D is ambiguous. The ends were cut back, 5 bases at V and 0 bases at J, with 11 bases in the middle. Germline CDR1 and CDR2: LNHDA and SQIVND (reference sequence). CDR3 size: 16 residues.

The V call is TRBV7-9, the J call TRBJ2-1, with 10 bases matching TRBD2. Trimming removed 2 bases from V and 8 bases from J; junction bases left unmatched: 6. There are 15 residues in the CDR3. The germline V gene encodes CDR1 SEHNR and CDR2 FQNEAQ (reference sequence). CDR3 residues: CASSLKTSGMHEQFF. The CDR3, as DNA: TGTGCCAGCAGCTTAAAAACTAGCGGGATGCATGAGCAGTTCTTC.

In its sample, this clonotype was seen a few times. The chain combines TRBV5-1 with TRBJ2-1; 11 bases line up with TRBD2. CDR1 is SGHRS and CDR2 is YFSETQ in the germline V gene. The CDR3 spans 17 residues. The V segment lost 4 bases and the J segment 6 bases; nucleotides outside the gene matches: 12. CDR3 nucleotides: TGCGCCAGCAGCGCAGCCCCCCCCGGGACTAGCGGCAATGAGCAGTTCTTC. It specifies CASSAAPPGTSGNEQFF.

The chain combines TRBV7-2 with TRBJ2-5, with D perhaps matching TRBD1 (5 bases). This CDR3 has 14 amino acids. Trimming took 5 bases from V and 1 from J, leaving 11 bases between them. Germline loops: CDR1 SGHTA, CDR2 FQGNSA. The DNA of the CDR3 is TGTGCCAGCAGCGGTCAGGGCCGCCAAGAGACCCAGTACTTC. It codes for CASSGQGRQETQYF.

This clonotype was seen repeatedly, ten times or more. V gene TRBV6-2 or TRBV6-3 combines with J gene TRBJ2-2; D may be TRBD1 (5 bases). Germline lookup yields CDR1 MNHEY and CDR2 SVGEGT. With 6 bases removed from V and 4 bases from J, the gap between germline ends came to 21 bases. The CDR3 is 17 amino acids. The chain's CDR3 is CASRPLILRQSTGELFF. The CDR3 DNA is TGTGCCAGCAGGCCGCTCATTCTTCGACAGAGCACCGGGGAGCTGTTTTTT.

This chain joins TRBV20-1 and TRBJ1-1; D is uncertain. This CDR3 comprises 14 residues. The germline V gene encodes CDR1 DFQATT and CDR2 SNEGSKA (reference sequence). V shed 1 base and J shed 1 base, with 10 bases lying between them. The CDR3: CSARAFQANTEAFF. The CDR3 bases are TGCAGTGCTAGAGCCTTTCAGGCGAACACTGAAGCTTTCTTT.

This clonotype is a singleton in its sample. The chain carries TRBV5-1 and TRBJ2-7; D is uncertain. The CDR3 sequence is 13 residues long. CDR1 and CDR2 from the germline V gene are SGHRS and YFSETQ. V lost 4 bases, J lost 1 base, and 9 bases lay in between. CDR3 in amino acids: CASSTGGSYEQYF. The CDR3 nucleotides read TGCGCCAGCAGCACCGGCGGATCCTACGAGCAGTACTTC.

This clonotype was seen ten or more times. The chain joins TRBV29-1 to TRBJ2-4, with D possibly matching TRBD1 (6 bases). The CDR3 is 16 amino acids. The germline V gene encodes CDR1 SQVTM and CDR2 ANQGSEA. Deletions cut 4 bases from V and 2 bases from J, with 18 bases between. The CDR3 coding sequence is TGCAGCGTTGTTCCCGTGGGACACCGGACCAAAAACATTCAGTACTTC. Protein: CSVVPVGHRTKNIQYF.

The sample holds many counts of this clonotype. This chain links TRBV2 with TRBJ2-3; no reliable D call. The CDR3 loop spans 17 amino acids. Germline CDR1 is SNHLY and CDR2 is FYNNEI. V lost 7 bases and J lost 0, with 20 bases in between. CDR3 DNA: TGTGCCAGCAAACGTAGACTGACGGAACTTAGCACAGATACGCAGTATTTT. Translated: CASKRRLTELSTDTQYF.

The chain recombines TRBV7-6 with TRBJ2-3, with no clear D. The CDR3 covers 13 residues. Germline lookup yields CDR1 SGHVS and CDR2 FNYEAQ. V was shortened by 1 base and J by 2 bases, with 4 bases between the two germline ends. CDR3 loop: CASSLEATDTQYF. In nucleotides, the CDR3 is TGTGCCAGCAGCTTAGAGGCCACAGATACGCAGTATTTT.

This clonotype has ten or more counts. The chain uses TRBV24-1 and TRBJ2-1, with D perhaps given as TRBD1 or TRBD2 (7 bases each). The V gene lost 0 bases and the J gene lost 8 bases, with 31 bases spanning the gap. This CDR3 is 21 amino acids long. In germline, CDR1 is KGHDR, CDR2 SFDVKD. The CDR3 DNA follows: TGTGCCACCAGTGATTTGGCCCCGTCCAGGGGGAGGGCCCTCGTCTCCCATGAGCAGTTCTTC. It is translated as CATSDLAPSRGRALVSHEQFF.

The table lists this clonotype with a few counts. The CDR3, as DNA: TGCAGTGCTAACAGGGGTACCGGGGAGCTGTTTTTT. Protein product: CSANRGTGELFF. The V gene is TRBV20-1, the J gene TRBJ2-2, with 7 bases identical to TRBD1. The trim removed 4 bases at V and 5 bases at J, leaving 1 base unmatched. Per germline, CDR1 DFQATT and CDR2 SNEGSKA (reference sequence). The CDR3 has 12 residues.